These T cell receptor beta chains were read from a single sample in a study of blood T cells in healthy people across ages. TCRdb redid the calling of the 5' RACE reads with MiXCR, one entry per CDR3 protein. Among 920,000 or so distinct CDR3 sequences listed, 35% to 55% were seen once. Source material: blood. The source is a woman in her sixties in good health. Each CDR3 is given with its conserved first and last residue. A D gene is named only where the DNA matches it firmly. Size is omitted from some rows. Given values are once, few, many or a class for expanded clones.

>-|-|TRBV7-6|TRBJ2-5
TGTGCCAGCAGCCGAACCCCCCCCGAGGACCCACAAGGGACCCAGTACTTC
CASSRTPPEDPQGTQYF
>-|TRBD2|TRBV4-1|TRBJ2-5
TGCGCCAGCAGCCAATCGGCGGGAGAGTACAATGAGCAGTACTTC
CASSQSAGEYNEQYF
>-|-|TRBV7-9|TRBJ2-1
TGTGCCAGCAGCACCGTAGGTGAGCAGTTCTTC
CASSTVGEQFF
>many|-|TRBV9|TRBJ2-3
TGTGCCAGCAGCGTAGGGCCCTCAGAAAATACGCAGTATTTT
CASSVGPSENTQYF
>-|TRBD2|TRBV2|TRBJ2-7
TGTGCCAGCAGTGACGTGGGACTAGCGGCCCACAATGAGCAGTACTTC
CASSDVGLAAHNEQYF
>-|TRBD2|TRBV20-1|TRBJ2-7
TGCAGTGCCCCCGGGGAGCTAGCGGACGAGCAGTACTTC
CSAPGELADEQYF
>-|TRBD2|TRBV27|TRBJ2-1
TGTGCCAGCATCAATAGCGGGAGGGGGCACAATGAGCAGTTCTTC
CASINSGRGHNEQFF
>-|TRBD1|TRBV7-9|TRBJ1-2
TGTGCCAGCAGCTTAGGGGACAGCTATGGCTACACCTTC
CASSLGDSYGYTF
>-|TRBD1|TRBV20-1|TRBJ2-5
TGCAGTGCCCAAAAACAGGGGGCTAGGGAGACCCAGTACTTC
CSAQKQGARETQYF
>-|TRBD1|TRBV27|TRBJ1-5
TGTGCCAGCAGCCGCCGACAGGGGGGCCTTCTTCAGCCCCAGCATTTT
CASSRRQGGLLQPQHF
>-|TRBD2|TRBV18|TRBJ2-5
TGTGCCAGCTCACCAAGACTAGCGGGAGGCCGGAATGAGCAGTACTTC
CASSPRLAGGRNEQYF
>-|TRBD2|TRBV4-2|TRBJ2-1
TGTGCCAGCAGCCAGAGGGGGACTAGCGGGAGTCGGGGGGAGCAGTTCTTC
CASSQRGTSGSRGEQFF
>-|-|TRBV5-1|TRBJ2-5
TGCGCCAGCACTTCTACCACGGGCTCCTACAATGAGCAGTACTTC
CASTSTTGSYNEQYF
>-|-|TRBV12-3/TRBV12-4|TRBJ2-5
TGTGCCAGCAGTTTAATGGGGACCTACAATGAGCAGTACTTC
CASSLMGTYNEQYF
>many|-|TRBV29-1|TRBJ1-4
TGCAGCGTCCTAGATGAAAAACTGTTTTTT
CSVLDEKLFF
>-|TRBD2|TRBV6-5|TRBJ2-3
TGTGCCGGCAGTTACTCGAGACTAGCGAGGGCAGATACGCAGTATTTT
CAGSYSRLARADTQYF
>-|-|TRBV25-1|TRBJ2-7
TGTGCCAGCCAACCCGGGAGCGGCGAGCAGTACTTC
CASQPGSGEQYF
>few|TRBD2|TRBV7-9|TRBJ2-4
TGTGCCAGCAGCTTAGGGGAAGGCGGGAGGGCCAGGAAAAACATTCAGTACTTC
CASSLGEGGRARKNIQYF
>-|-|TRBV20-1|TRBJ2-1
TGCAGTGCTAGCCCTGGGTACGCTGGATACAATGAGCAGTTCTTC
CSASPGYAGYNEQFF
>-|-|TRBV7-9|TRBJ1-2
TGTGCCAGCAGCTTACCTCTCAACTATGGCTACACCTTC
CASSLPLNYGYTF
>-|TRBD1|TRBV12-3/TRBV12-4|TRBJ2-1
TGTGCCATACCGGGACAGGGGTGTGAGCAGTTCTTC
CAIPGQGCEQFF
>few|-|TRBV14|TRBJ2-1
TGTGCCAGCGGTTGGAAGGACAATGAGCAGTTCTTC
CASGWKDNEQFF
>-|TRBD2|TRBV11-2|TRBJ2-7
TGTGCCAGCAGCTTTAGCGGGAGAGGAGGCTACGAGCAGTACTTC
CASSFSGRGGYEQYF
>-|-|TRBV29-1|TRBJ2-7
TGCAGCGTTGAGACTCCCCAGGGATGGAACTACGAGCAGTACTTC
CSVETPQGWNYEQYF
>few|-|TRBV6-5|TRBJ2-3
TGTGCCAGCAGTTACGGCCTGATCACAGATACGCAGTATTTT
CASSYGLITDTQYF
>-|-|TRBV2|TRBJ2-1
TGTGCCAGCAACGGGAAAGCCTCCTACAATGAGCAGTTCTTC
CASNGKASYNEQFF
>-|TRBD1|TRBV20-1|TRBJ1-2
TGCAGTGCTAGAGAATATGGAGGGGACAGAGGACCTAACTGTGGCTACACCTTC
CSAREYGGDRGPNCGYTF
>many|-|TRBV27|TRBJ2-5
TGTGCCAGCAGTTTTCTGGGATTCCAAGAGACCCAGTACTTC
CASSFLGFQETQYF
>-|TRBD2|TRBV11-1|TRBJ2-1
TGTGCCAGCAGCCTGACTAGCGCCCCTTACAATGAGCAGTTCTTC
CASSLTSAPYNEQFF
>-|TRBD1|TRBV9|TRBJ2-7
TGTGCCAGCAGCAACCGGGACAGGGGCACTGAGCAGTACTTC
CASSNRDRGTEQYF
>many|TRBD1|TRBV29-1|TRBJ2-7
TGCAGTGTACCGGGACAGGGATACGAGCAGTACTTC
CSVPGQGYEQYF
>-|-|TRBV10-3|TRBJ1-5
TGTGCCATCAGTGAGGGGGTCTTCAAGCCCCAGCATTTT
CAISEGVFKPQHF
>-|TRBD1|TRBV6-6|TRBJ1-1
TGTGCCAGCAGTGGGTACAGGGGATACGACACTGAAGCTTTCTTT
CASSGYRGYDTEAFF
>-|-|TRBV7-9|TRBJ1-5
TGTGCCAGCAGCCGCGCGGATCAGCCCCAGCATTTT
CASSRADQPQHF
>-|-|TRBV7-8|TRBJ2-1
TGTGCCAGCAGCTTAAGGCAGATCTACAATGAGCAGTTCTTC
CASSLRQIYNEQFF
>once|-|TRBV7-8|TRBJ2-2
TGTGCCAGCAGCTTATCAGTGATGACCGGGGAGCTGTTTTTT
CASSLSVMTGELFF
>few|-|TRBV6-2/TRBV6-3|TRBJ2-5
TGTGCCAGCCAAGGGGGGAGGTTGGAGACCCAGTACTTC
CASQGGRLETQYF
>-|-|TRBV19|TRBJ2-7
TGTGCCAGTAGTATAGATCGGTGGGGCCAGTTCGAGCAGTACTTC
CASSIDRWGQFEQYF
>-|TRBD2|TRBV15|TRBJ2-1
TGTGCCACCAGCCCGGGAGGGAACAATGAGCAGTTCTTC
CATSPGGNNEQFF
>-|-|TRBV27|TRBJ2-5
TGTGCCAGCAGTTTCCGGGGAGAACAAGAGACCCAGTACTTC
CASSFRGEQETQYF
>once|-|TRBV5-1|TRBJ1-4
TGCGCCAGCAGCTTGATGCCTTCCTCAAATGAAAAACTGTTTTTT
CASSLMPSSNEKLFF
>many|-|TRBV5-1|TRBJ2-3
TGCGCCAGCAGCTTGCGGGAGAGTCCAGATACGCAGTATTTT
CASSLRESPDTQYF
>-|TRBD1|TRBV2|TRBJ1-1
TGTGCCGGGGGTGACAGGGGGGAAACTGAAGCTTTCTTT
CAGGDRGETEAFF
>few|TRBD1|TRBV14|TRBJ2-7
TGTGCCAGCAGCCGAGGACAGGGGCGAGACTACGAGCAGTACTTC
CASSRGQGRDYEQYF
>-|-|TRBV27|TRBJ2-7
TGTGCCAGCAAGAGACAGGTCTCTTACAACGAGCAGTACTTC
CASKRQVSYNEQYF
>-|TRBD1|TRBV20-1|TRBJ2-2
TGCAGTGCTAGTGTTTTTGGACAGGCGGACACCGGGGAGCTGTTTTTT
CSASVFGQADTGELFF
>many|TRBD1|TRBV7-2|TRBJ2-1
TGTGCCAGCAGCTTAGGGGGACAGGGGTACAATGAGCAGTTCTTC
CASSLGGQGYNEQFF